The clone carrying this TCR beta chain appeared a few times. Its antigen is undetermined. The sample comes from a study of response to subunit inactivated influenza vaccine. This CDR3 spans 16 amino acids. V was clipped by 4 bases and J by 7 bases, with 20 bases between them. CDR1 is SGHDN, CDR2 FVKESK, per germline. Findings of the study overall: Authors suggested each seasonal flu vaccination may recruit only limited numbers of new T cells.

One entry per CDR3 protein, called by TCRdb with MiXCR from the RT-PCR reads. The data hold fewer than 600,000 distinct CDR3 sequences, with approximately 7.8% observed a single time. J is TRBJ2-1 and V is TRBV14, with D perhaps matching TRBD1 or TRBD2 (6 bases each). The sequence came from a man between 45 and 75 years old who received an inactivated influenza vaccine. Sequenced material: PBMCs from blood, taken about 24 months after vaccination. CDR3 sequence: CASSLGLPGAGNEQFF. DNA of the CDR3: TGTGCCAGCAGCCTCGGCCTTCCGGGGGCAGGGAATGAGCAGTTCTTC. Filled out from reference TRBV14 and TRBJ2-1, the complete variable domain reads EAGVTQFPSHSVIEKGQTVTLRCDPISGHDNLYWYRRVMGKEIKFLLHFVKESKQDESGMPNNRFLAERTGGTYSTLKVQPAELEDSGVYFCASSLGLPGAGNEQFFGPGTRLTVL.